Only one count was recorded for the clone carrying this TCR beta chain. The antigen remains undetermined. Single viable CD3+CD4+CD8-CD45RO+ cells were sorted as the memory CD4+ T cells. CD4+ T cells were isolated by positive magnetic selection. This sample is drawn from a study of memory CD4+ T cells and cytomegalovirus serostatus. Study-level points and caveats: Of 150 to 200 reported CMV TCRbeta sequences, roughly 67 were found in memory CD4+ repertoires. The CMV-associated TCR signature appears largely within the CD4+ memory repertoire.

TCRdb's copy holds only in-frame clones and misses some; the assay was immunoSEQ multiplex PCR. The sample contains 25,000 to 30,000 clones, about 80% of which appear only once. The CDR3 is made up of 13 amino acids. Germline trimming cut 10 bases from V and 5 bases from J; bases unmatched to any gene: 6. Germline V gene lookup returns CDR1 LNHDA and CDR2 SQIVND (reference sequence). Input material: memory CD4+ T cells from blood. The chain joins TRBV19 to TRBJ2-5; 11 bases are a match to TRBD1. This sequence originates from an adult in good health and CMV-seronegative. In nucleotides, the CDR3 is TGTGCCACCAAGGACAGGGGGCGGGAGACCCAGTACTTC. This sequence encodes CATKDRGRETQYF. The whole variable domain, remainder taken from reference TRBV19 and TRBJ2-5, is DGGITQSPKYLFRKEGQNVTLSCEQNLNHDAMYWYRQDPGQGLRLIYYSQIVNDFQKGDIAEGYSVSREKKESFPLTVTSAQKNPTAFYLCATKDRGRETQYFGPGTRLLVL.